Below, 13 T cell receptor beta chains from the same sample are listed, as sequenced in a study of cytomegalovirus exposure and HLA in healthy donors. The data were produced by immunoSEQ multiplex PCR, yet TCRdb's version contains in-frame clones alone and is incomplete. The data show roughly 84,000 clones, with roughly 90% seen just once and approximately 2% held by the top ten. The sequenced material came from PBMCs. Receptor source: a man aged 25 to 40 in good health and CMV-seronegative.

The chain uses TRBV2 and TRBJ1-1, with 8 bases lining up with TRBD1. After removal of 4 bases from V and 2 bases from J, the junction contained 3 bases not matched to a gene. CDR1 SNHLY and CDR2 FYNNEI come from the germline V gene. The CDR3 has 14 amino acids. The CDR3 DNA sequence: TGTGCCAGCAGTGGACAGGGGCTTAACACTGAAGCTTTCTTT. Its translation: CASSGQGLNTEAFF.

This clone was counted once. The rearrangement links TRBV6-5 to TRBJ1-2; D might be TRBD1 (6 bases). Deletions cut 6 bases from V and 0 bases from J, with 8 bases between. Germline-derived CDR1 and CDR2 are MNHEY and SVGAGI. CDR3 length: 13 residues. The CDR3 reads CASRNRANYGYTF. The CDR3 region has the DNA TGTGCCAGCAGGAACAGGGCTAACTATGGCTACACCTTC.

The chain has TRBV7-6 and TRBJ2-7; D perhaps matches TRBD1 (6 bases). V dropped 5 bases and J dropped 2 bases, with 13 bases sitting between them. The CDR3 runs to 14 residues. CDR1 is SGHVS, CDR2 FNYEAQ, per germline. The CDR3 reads CASSTRQEPYEQYF. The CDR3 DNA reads TGTGCCAGCAGCACCCGACAGGAACCCTACGAGCAGTACTTC.

The CDR3, as DNA: TGTGCCAGCAGTCCACCGCTTCAGGGTGGCTCTGGAAACACCATATATTTT. Amino acids: CASSPPLQGGSGNTIYF. The chain carries TRBV28 and TRBJ1-3; D may be TRBD1 (5 bases). The CDR3 runs 17 residues. V was pared by 5 bases and J by 0 bases, with 17 bases between. Germline V lookup: CDR1 MDHEN, CDR2 SYDVKM.

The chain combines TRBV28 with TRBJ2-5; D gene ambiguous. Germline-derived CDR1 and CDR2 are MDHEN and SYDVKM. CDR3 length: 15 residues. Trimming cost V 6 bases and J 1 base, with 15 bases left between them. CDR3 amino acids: CASRTSVRPQETQYF. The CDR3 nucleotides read TGTGCCAGCAGAACCTCCGTGAGGCCCCAAGAGACCCAGTACTTC.

CDR3 coding DNA: TGTGCCAGCAGTGAACTCTCCCGACAGATAGCTTTCTTT. This gives the protein CASSELSRQIAFF. The chain links TRBV6-1 to TRBJ1-1, with a weak D call TRBD1 (5 bases). This CDR3 spans 13 amino acids. The germline gives CDR1 MNHNS, CDR2 SASEGT. V lost 2 bases and J 10 bases, leaving 14 bases between the germline ends.

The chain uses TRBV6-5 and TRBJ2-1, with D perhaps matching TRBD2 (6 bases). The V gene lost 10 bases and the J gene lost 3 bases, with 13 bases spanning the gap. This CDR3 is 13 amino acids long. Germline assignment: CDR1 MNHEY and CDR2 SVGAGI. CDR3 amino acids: CATGRGGYNEQFF. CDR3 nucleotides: TGTGCCACAGGTCGGGGAGGCTACAATGAGCAGTTCTTC.

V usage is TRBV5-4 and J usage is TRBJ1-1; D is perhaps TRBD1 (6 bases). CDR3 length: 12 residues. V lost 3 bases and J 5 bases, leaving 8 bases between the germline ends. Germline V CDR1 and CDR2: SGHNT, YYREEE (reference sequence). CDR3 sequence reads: CASSYRETEAFF. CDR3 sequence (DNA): TGTGCCAGCAGCTACAGGGAAACTGAAGCTTTCTTT.

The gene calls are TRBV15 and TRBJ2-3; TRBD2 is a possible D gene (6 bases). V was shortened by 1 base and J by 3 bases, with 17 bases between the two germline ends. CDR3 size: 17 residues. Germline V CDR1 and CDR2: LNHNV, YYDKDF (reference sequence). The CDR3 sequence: CATSRGPAGILTDTQYF. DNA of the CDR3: TGTGCCACCAGCAGAGGACCCGCGGGAATTCTAACAGATACGCAGTATTTT.

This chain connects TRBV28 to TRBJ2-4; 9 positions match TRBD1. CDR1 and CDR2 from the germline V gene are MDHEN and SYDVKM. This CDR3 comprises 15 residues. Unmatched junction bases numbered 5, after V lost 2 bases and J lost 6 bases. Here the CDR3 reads CASSLTGTGRNIQYF. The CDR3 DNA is TGTGCCAGCAGTTTAACTGGGACAGGGAGAAACATTCAGTACTTC.

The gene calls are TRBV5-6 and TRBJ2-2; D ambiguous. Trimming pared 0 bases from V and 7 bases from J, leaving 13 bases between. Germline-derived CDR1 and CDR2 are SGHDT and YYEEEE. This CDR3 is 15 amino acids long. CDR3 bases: TGTGCCAGCAGCTTGGAGAGGAATTCAGACGGGGAGCTGTTTTTT. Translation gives CASSLERNSDGELFF. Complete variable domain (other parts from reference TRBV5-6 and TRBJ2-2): DAGVTQSPTHLIKTRGQQVTLRCSPKSGHDTVSWYQQALGQGPQFIFQYYEEEERQRGNFPDRFSGHQFPNYSSELNVNALLLGDSALYLCASSLERNSDGELFFGEGSRLTVL.

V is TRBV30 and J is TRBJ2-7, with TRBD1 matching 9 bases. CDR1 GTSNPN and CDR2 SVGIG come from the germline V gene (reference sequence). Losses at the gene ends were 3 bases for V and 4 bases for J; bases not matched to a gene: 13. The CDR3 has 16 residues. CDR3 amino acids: CAWRFYLGQGSYEQYF. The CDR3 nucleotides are TGTGCCTGGAGATTCTATTTGGGACAGGGAAGTTACGAGCAGTACTTC.

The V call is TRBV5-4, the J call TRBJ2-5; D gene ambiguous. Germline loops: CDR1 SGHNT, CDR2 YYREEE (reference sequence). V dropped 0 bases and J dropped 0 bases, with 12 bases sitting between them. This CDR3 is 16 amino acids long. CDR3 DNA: TGTGCCAGCAGCTTGGGGCAGGTTAGGTACCAAGAGACCCAGTACTTC. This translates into CASSLGQVRYQETQYF.